This TCR beta chain emerged from a study of CD8+ T cells in alopecia areata. Germline trimming cut 3 bases from V and 4 bases from J; bases unmatched to any gene: 5. In germline, CDR1 is SNHLY, CDR2 FYNNEI. The CDR3 extends over 16 amino acids. Extraction of RNA preceded its reverse transcription into cDNA, which served as the sequencing template. The repertoire was sequenced with immunoSEQ multiplex PCR; TCRdb's copy has only in-frame clones and lacks some. The table shows around 82,000 clones, with roughly 51% occurring only once. In its sample, this clone was seen a few times. The sequenced sample was NKG2D-high CD8+ T cells sorted from blood. The clonotype was recovered from a human donor with alopecia areata. The chain couples TRBV2 to TRBJ2-3, with TRBD2 matching 12 bases. The CDR3, as DNA: TGTGCCAGCAGTGACACTAGCGGGAGGTTCGCAGATACGCAGTATTTT. The encoded protein is CASSDTSGRFADTQYF. Full variable domain (remainder filled in from reference TRBV2 and TRBJ2-3): EPEVTQTPSHQVTQMGQEVILRCVPISNHLYFYWYRQILGQKVEFLVSFYNNEISEKSEIFDDQFSVERPDGSNFTLKIRSTKLEDSAMYFCASSDTSGRFADTQYFGPGTRLTVL.